The entry that follows covers one T cell receptor beta chain sequence. Per germline, CDR1 SGHDT and CDR2 YYEEEE. This CDR3 region has 15 residues. The V end was cut by 0 bases, the J end by 4 bases, with 11 bases between. These data come from a study of CD8 T cells in Susac syndrome. CD8+ and CD4+ T cells from blood underwent TCR beta sequencing. Under recently defined diagnostic criteria, the patients with Susac syndrome qualified as having definite or probable disease. The RNA, about 0.5 to 1 ug, was put through reverse transcription using random hexamers. One entry per CDR3 protein, called by TCRdb with MiXCR from the immunoSEQ multiplex PCR reads. The repertoire has under 200,000 distinct CDR3 sequences, 90% to 96% of them found once; the top ten carry approximately 0.12%.

The specimen sequenced was CD4+ T cells from PBMCs. The rearrangement joins TRBV5-6 to TRBJ1-5, with D uncertain. The TCR sequence derives from a human donor with Susac syndrome. CDR3 nucleotides: TGTGCCAGCAGCTTGGGACGGACGGGGAATCAGCCCCAGCATTTT. It codes for CASSLGRTGNQPQHF. Together with reference TRBV5-6 and TRBJ1-5, the CDR3 gives the full variable domain: DAGVTQSPTHLIKTRGQQVTLRCSPKSGHDTVSWYQQALGQGPQFIFQYYEEEERQRGNFPDRFSGHQFPNYSSELNVNALLLGDSALYLCASSLGRTGNQPQHFGDGTRLSIL.